This T cell receptor beta chain was sequenced in a study of blood T cell repertoires in COVID-19. Study context: COVID-19 samples from acute and convalescent phases originated in the United States, Italy and Spain. From T cells, B-cell-depleted T cells, or PBMCs came the material, which was cDNA or gDNA.

Germline CDR1 and CDR2: SGHKS and YYEKEE (reference sequence). CDR3 length: 18 amino acids. V lost 5 bases, J lost 6 bases, and 21 bases stayed unmatched. Profiled with immunoSEQ multiplex PCR; TCRdb holds only in-frame clones, not every one. The table has under 50,000 clones, about nine tenths seen once; the top ten hold 12%. The sequencing input was peripheral blood. This clonotype originated in a human donor in a cohort sampled during active COVID-19. The chain has TRBV5-5 and TRBJ1-2, with 8 bases aligning to TRBD1. In DNA, the CDR3 is TGTGCCAGCAGTCCGAGGGGGGCCGGGACAGGACCTCTCGATGGCTACACCTTC. Translation: CASSPRGAGTGPLDGYTF.